These T cell receptor beta chains were read from a single sample in a study of CD8+CD57+ T cells in acquired aplastic anemia. From the reads, TCRdb called clonotypes with MiXCR, one entry per CDR3 protein. The table lists some 48,000 distinct CDR3 sequences, around 72% of them singletons. Sequencing was performed on sorted CD4+, CD8+, or CD8+CD57+ T cells (not recorded which) from PBMCs. The receptors were gathered from a human donor in good health, serving as a control. Each CDR3 is given with its conserved first and last residue. The order of the fields is V gene, D gene, clone size, J gene, CDR3 DNA, CDR3 protein. The D gene is left open where the match is weak. Clone sizes are given selectively: once, few, many, or a class where the clone is expanded.

TRBV10-3,.,.,TRBJ1-6,TGTGCCATCAGGGAACGCTCCTATAATTCACCCCTCCACTTT,CAIRERSYNSPLHF
TRBV2,.,.,TRBJ1-5,TGTGCCAGCAGTGTCGGGGGGGATCAGCCCCAGCATTTT,CASSVGGDQPQHF
TRBV9,.,.,TRBJ2-7,TGTGCCAGCAGCGTACAGGGGGGCTCCTACGAGCAGTACTTC,CASSVQGGSYEQYF
TRBV7-2,.,.,TRBJ2-2,TGTGCCAGCAGCTTCGCCTTAGTTGTGAACACCGGGGAGCTGTTTTTT,CASSFALVVNTGELFF
TRBV25-1,TRBD2,.,TRBJ2-7,TGTGCCAGCAGTGACAGGACTAGCGATCGGGAAGAGCAGTACTTC,CASSDRTSDREEQYF
TRBV19,.,.,TRBJ2-7,TGTGCCAGTAGCGTCCGCCACCGTGGCGACGAGCAGTACTTC,CASSVRHRGDEQYF
TRBV25-1,TRBD1,few,TRBJ1-2,TGTGCCAGCAGTGAACGGGCAGGGGGCCTGGCTTGGGGCTACACCTTC,CASSERAGGLAWGYTF
TRBV20-1,.,.,TRBJ2-2,.,CSARPLAGTEQFFGPGELFF
TRBV15,.,.,TRBJ2-5,TGTGCCACCAGCAGAGATACGGTAGCAGAGACCCAGTACTTC,CATSRDTVAETQYF
TRBV20-1,TRBD1,.,TRBJ2-5,TGCAGTGCTAGACGCGACAGGGGGGAGACCCAGTACTTC,CSARRDRGETQYF
TRBV6-2/TRBV6-3,TRBD2,.,TRBJ2-7,TGTGCCGGCTCCCGAGGGGAGGGCTACGAGCAGTACTTC,CAGSRGEGYEQYF
TRBV29-1,TRBD1,.,TRBJ2-1,TGCAGCGTTGAAAGGGGGCAGGGGGCGAATGAGCAGTTCTTC,CSVERGQGANEQFF
TRBV9,.,few,TRBJ2-5,TGTGCCAGCAGCGTCGGGGGTTCGTATGGAGAGACCCAGTACTTC,CASSVGGSYGETQYF
TRBV7-9,.,few,TRBJ2-7,TGTGCCAGCAGCTTAGTGGGGGACGAGCAGTACTTC,CASSLVGDEQYF
TRBV2,.,.,TRBJ1-4,TGTGCCAGCTTAGGCAGAAGTGGTGAAAAACTGTTTTTT,CASLGRSGEKLFF
TRBV24-1,.,.,TRBJ2-1,TGTGCCACCGGCTTAACGGGGTATGAGCAGTTCTTC,CATGLTGYEQFF
TRBV7-8,.,.,TRBJ1-2,TGTGCCAGCAGCTTAGAGCGCGACATAAGGGGCTACACCTTC,CASSLERDIRGYTF
TRBV19,.,.,TRBJ2-7,TGTGCCAGCACCCGCTACGAGCAGTACTTC,CASTRYEQYF
TRBV19,.,.,TRBJ1-2,TGTGCCAGTAGTCTAGAGTATAACTATGGCTACACCTTC,CASSLEYNYGYTF
TRBV2,TRBD1,once,TRBJ1-2,TGTGCCAGCAGTGGGACAGGGGGCCCCTATGGCTACACCTTC,CASSGTGGPYGYTF
TRBV6-2/TRBV6-3,.,many,TRBJ1-6,TGTGCCAGTGGGGACTCGACCTATTCACCCCTCCACTTT,CASGDSTYSPLHF
TRBV7-3,.,few,TRBJ2-7,TGTGCCAGCAGCCAAGGGGCTCTCGAGCAGTACTTC,CASSQGALEQYF
TRBV7-2,TRBD1,once,TRBJ1-2,TGTGCCAGCAGCATGACAGGGACACACTATGACTACACCTTC,CASSMTGTHYDYTF
TRBV6-5,.,.,TRBJ2-7,TGTGCCAGCAGTTCCGTCGGGACACCCACCTACGAGCAGTACTTC,CASSSVGTPTYEQYF
TRBV15,.,few,TRBJ2-7,TGTGCCACCAGCAGGGACACTTCCTACGAGCAGTACTTC,CATSRDTSYEQYF
TRBV19,.,.,TRBJ1-1,TGTGCCAGCAGCGGACCTGAAGCTTTCTTT,CASSGPEAFF
TRBV10-3,.,few,TRBJ2-5,TGTGCCATCAGTGAGTCGGGGGACCAAGAGACCCAGTACTTC,CAISESGDQETQYF
TRBV19,.,.,TRBJ1-4,TGTGCCAGTAGTCGTGAGGAAAAACTGTTTTTT,CASSREEKLFF
TRBV7-2,TRBD1,.,TRBJ2-2,TGTGCCAGCAGCACGACAGGGACCGGGGAGCTGTTTTTT,CASSTTGTGELFF
TRBV4-2,TRBD2,.,TRBJ2-1,TGTGCCAGCAGCTCCCGACTAGCGGGAGACAATGAGCAGTTCTTC,CASSSRLAGDNEQFF
TRBV2,TRBD2,medium-sized,TRBJ2-1,TGTGCCAGCAGGGGGACTAGCAGACCTTACGATGAGCAGTTCTTC,CASRGTSRPYDEQFF
TRBV20-1,.,.,TRBJ1-1,TGCAGTGCTAGAGCAGAGAGGCTTATGAACACTGAAGCTTTCTTT,CSARAERLMNTEAFF
TRBV10-3,.,.,TRBJ1-1,TGTGCCATCAGCTACGGGGGGAACACTGAAGCTTTCTTT,CAISYGGNTEAFF
TRBV29-1,.,few,TRBJ2-1,TGCAGCGCGAGAGTTGGGGAACGGGGGTTCTTC,CSARVGERGFF
TRBV7-3,.,.,TRBJ1-1,TGTGCCAGCAGCCAGAGACCGGGGGAGAGCCGCCCTGAAGCTTTCTTT,CASSQRPGESRPEAFF